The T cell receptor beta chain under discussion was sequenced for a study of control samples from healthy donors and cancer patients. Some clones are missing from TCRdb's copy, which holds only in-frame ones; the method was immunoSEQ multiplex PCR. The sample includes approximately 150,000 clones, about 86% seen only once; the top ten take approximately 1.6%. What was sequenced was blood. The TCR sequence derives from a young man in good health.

The CDR3 reads CASSVVGATDTQYF. For the CDR3, the DNA is TGTGCCAGCAGCGTAGTAGGGGCCACAGATACGCAGTATTTT. The chain uses TRBV9 and TRBJ2-3; D is possibly TRBD1 (5 bases). Trimming took off 0 bases at V and 2 bases at J, with 7 bases between the two ends. This CDR3 is built from 14 residues. Germline V gene sequence: CDR1 SGDLS, CDR2 YYNGEE. Full variable domain (rest looked up from reference TRBV9 and TRBJ2-3): DSGVTQTPKHLITATGQRVTLRCSPRSGDLSVYWYQQSLDQGLQFLIQYYNGEERAKGNILERFSAQQFPDLHSELNLSSLELGDSALYFCASSVVGATDTQYFGPGTRLTVL.